Listed here are 32 T cell receptor beta chains from one sample, sequenced in a study of T cell responses to AZD1222 COVID-19 vaccine. Assay: immunoSEQ multiplex PCR; the TCRdb copy retains only in-frame clones and omits some. The repertoire consists of 55,000 to 75,000 clones, with less than 85% occurring once and the leading ten covering 20%. This material consisted of peripheral blood, taken on day 0 of AZD1222 vaccination. The receptor set was obtained from an adult in good health.

The rearrangement uses TRBV6-6 and TRBJ2-2; TRBD2 aligns across 9 bases. Per the germline V gene, CDR1 is MNHNY and CDR2 is SVGAGI (reference sequence). Germline trimming cut 5 bases from V and 0 bases from J; bases unmatched to any gene: 10. This CDR3 region has 18 residues. The CDR3 reads CASSPRGSGGSNTGELFF. The CDR3 region has the DNA TGTGCCAGCAGTCCCCGGGGTAGCGGGGGATCGAACACCGGGGAGCTGTTTTTT.

The chain employs TRBV5-1 and TRBJ1-1; no reliable D call. CDR3 length: 12 amino acids. Germline CDR1 and CDR2: SGHRS and YFSETQ. With 0 bases removed from V and 9 bases from J, the gap between germline ends came to 9 bases. The CDR3 sequence: CASSLGAEKAFF. The CDR3 DNA reads as TGCGCCAGCAGCTTGGGGGCAGAGAAAGCTTTCTTT.

The genes are TRBV3-1 (or the pseudogene TRBV3-2) and TRBJ2-3; 9 bases are a match to TRBD2. Germline V gene lookup returns CDR1 LGHDT and CDR2 YNNKEL (reference sequence). Trimming took 3 bases from V and 0 from J; bases not matched to a gene: 7. This CDR3 spans 17 amino acids. CDR3: CASSQGTSSSSTDTQYF. CDR3 sequence (DNA): TGTGCCAGCAGCCAGGGGACTAGCTCCTCTAGCACAGATACGCAGTATTTT.

This clone was recorded once. The chain couples TRBV19 to TRBJ2-1; maybe TRBD2 (6 bases). This CDR3 has 16 amino acids. The germline V gene encodes CDR1 LNHDA and CDR2 SQIVND (reference sequence). V shed 6 bases and J shed 8 bases, with 23 bases lying between them. The CDR3 sequence: CASRGLPPLLGDEQFF. The CDR3 DNA reads as TGTGCCAGTAGGGGACTCCCACCCCTTCTTGGGGATGAGCAGTTCTTC.

The chain recombines TRBV3-1 (or the pseudogene TRBV3-2) with TRBJ2-1, with 7 nucleotides matching TRBD2. Germline V gene sequence: CDR1 LGHDT, CDR2 YNNKEL (reference sequence). This CDR3 comprises 18 residues. Trimming removed 1 base from V and 4 bases from J; junction bases left unmatched: 13. CDR3 DNA sequence: TGTGCCAGCAGCCAAGGGCAGGCCTTCTGGACTAGTTACAATGAGCAGTTCTTC. Its translation is CASSQGQAFWTSYNEQFF.

This clone appeared a single time. The CDR3 bases are TGTGCCAGCAGTGAAGTGGTAGGGGGAGGCTACACCTTC. Translated, it gives CASSEVVGGGYTF. The chain couples TRBV2 to TRBJ1-2; maybe TRBD1 (6 bases). Germline-derived CDR1 and CDR2 are SNHLY and FYNNEI. This CDR3 is built from 13 residues. V lost 1 base and J 8 bases, leaving 11 bases between the germline ends.

V usage is TRBV6-1 and J usage is TRBJ1-2; TRBD1 matches at 9 bases. This CDR3 spans 14 amino acids. J gave up 4 bases and V 3 bases, and 3 bases lay outside the gene matches. The germline V gene encodes CDR1 MNHNS and CDR2 SASEGT. The chain's CDR3 is CASSDGTGSYGYTF. CDR3 DNA: TGTGCCAGCAGTGATGGGACAGGGTCCTATGGCTACACCTTC.

This clone is a singleton in its sample. The rearrangement joins TRBV6-5 to TRBJ1-4; D is undetermined. V lost 2 bases and J 2 bases, leaving 6 bases between the germline ends. Looked up from germline, CDR1 is MNHEY and CDR2 is SVGAGI. The CDR3 has 14 residues. The CDR3 bases are TGTGCCAGCAGTTACGGGGTTACTAATGAAAAACTGTTTTTT. Translating it yields CASSYGVTNEKLFF.

The J gene is TRBJ2-2, the V gene TRBV27; 7 bases align to TRBD1. After removal of 6 bases from V and 9 bases from J, the junction contained 10 bases not matched to a gene. This CDR3 has 14 amino acids. Germline V gene lookup returns CDR1 MNHEY and CDR2 SMNVEV (reference sequence). This CDR3 is CASSTRQGVRELFF. In nucleotides, the CDR3 is TGTGCCAGCAGCACCCGCCAGGGGGTAAGGGAGCTGTTTTTT.

The rearrangement uses TRBV7-2 and TRBJ2-1; D tentatively reads TRBD1 or TRBD2 (5 bases each). This CDR3 region has 17 residues. The ends were cut back, 1 base at V and 4 bases at J, with 17 bases in the middle. CDR1 SGHTA and CDR2 FQGNSA come from the germline V gene. The CDR3 loop is CASSLDRGPGGYNEQFF. The DNA for the CDR3 is TGTGCCAGCAGCTTAGACCGGGGTCCTGGGGGATACAATGAGCAGTTCTTC.

The rearrangement uses TRBV29-1 and TRBJ2-7, with D unclear. This CDR3 is built from 14 residues. The V gene's germline CDR1 is SQVTM and CDR2 ANQGSEA. The ends were cut back, 6 bases at V and 3 bases at J, with 18 bases in the middle. CDR3 DNA: TGCAGCGTCCACTTGGGTAAGGGCGACTACGAGCAGTACTTC. Encoded protein: CSVHLGKGDYEQYF.

This chain uses TRBV29-1 with TRBJ2-6, with D unresolved. V lost 5 bases and J 0 bases, leaving 5 bases between the germline ends. The germline V gene has CDR1 SQVTM and CDR2 ANQGSEA. The CDR3 spans 13 residues. The CDR3 reads CSVMGSGANVLTF. The DNA of the CDR3 is TGCAGCGTTATGGGCTCTGGGGCCAACGTCCTGACTTTC.

This clone was found a few times. The chain recombines TRBV30 with TRBJ2-7; 14 bases agree with TRBD2. V was clipped by 8 bases and J by 2 bases; unmatched bases: 5. The CDR3 loop spans 14 amino acids. Germline V gene lookup returns CDR1 GTSNPN and CDR2 SVGIG (reference sequence). The CDR3 coding sequence is TGTGCCGGAGGGACTAGCGGGGGAACCTACGAGCAGTACTTC. It specifies CAGGTSGGTYEQYF. Together with reference TRBV30 and TRBJ2-7, the CDR3 gives the full variable domain: SQTIHQWPATLVQPVGSPLSLECTVEGTSNPNLYWYRQAAGRGLQLLFYSVGIGQISSEVPQNLSASRPQDRQFILSSKKLLLSDSGFYLCAGGTSGGTYEQYFGPGTRLTVT.

The rearrangement links TRBV29-1 to TRBJ2-1; TRBD1 agrees at 11 bases. Trimming took 3 bases from V and 7 from J; bases not matched to a gene: 8. CDR1 and CDR2 from the germline V gene are SQVTM and ANQGSEA. The CDR3 runs 15 residues. This chain's CDR3 is CSVDYGTGGGNEQFF. CDR3 DNA: TGCAGCGTTGATTACGGGACAGGGGGTGGGAATGAGCAGTTCTTC.

The chain links TRBV5-4 to TRBJ2-2; D gene ambiguous. Germline V gene sequence: CDR1 SGHNT, CDR2 YYREEE (reference sequence). V lost 4 bases to trimming and J lost 9 bases, with 13 bases between them. The CDR3 extends over 13 amino acids. The CDR3 loop is CASSLSTVRELFF. CDR3 sequence (DNA): TGTGCCAGCAGCCTCTCCACCGTCCGGGAGCTGTTTTTT.

The rearrangement uses TRBV3-1 (or the pseudogene TRBV3-2) and TRBJ2-3, with 7 bases aligning to TRBD2. J gave up 5 bases and V 1 base, and 6 bases lay outside the gene matches. The CDR3 consists of 15 residues. The germline V gene has CDR1 LGHDT and CDR2 YNNKEL (reference sequence). The CDR3 protein is CASSQGAGRLDTQYF. Written as DNA, the CDR3 is TGTGCCAGCAGCCAAGGCGCCGGGAGGCTAGATACGCAGTATTTT.

Only one count was recorded for this clone. V gene TRBV10-2 combines with J gene TRBJ2-1; tentatively, D is TRBD2 (6 bases). The CDR3 is 19 residues long. V was clipped by 4 bases and J by 7 bases, with 29 bases between them. Per germline, CDR1 WSHSY and CDR2 SAAADI. The CDR3 spells CASSAGTRGHTVAGNEQFF. For the CDR3, the DNA is TGCGCCAGCAGTGCCGGGACTCGAGGACATACTGTTGCGGGTAATGAGCAGTTCTTC.

This rearrangement joins TRBV5-1 to TRBJ2-2, with 10 bases lining up with TRBD1. The germline gives CDR1 SGHRS, CDR2 YFSETQ. This CDR3 has 16 amino acids. The ends lost 4 bases at V and 4 bases at J; junction bases unmatched: 7. The CDR3 loop is CASSKRQGAGTGELFF. Here the CDR3 DNA reads TGCGCCAGCAGCAAACGACAGGGGGCGGGCACCGGGGAGCTGTTTTTT.

The chain uses TRBV7-3 and TRBJ1-3; D gene ambiguous. V was pared by 4 bases and J by 2 bases, with 9 bases between. This CDR3 comprises 14 residues. CDR1 SGHTA and CDR2 FQGTGA come from the germline V gene. The CDR3, as DNA: TGTGCCAGCAGCTCTACAGTGACTGGAAACACCATATATTTT. Translating it yields CASSSTVTGNTIYF.

This chain joins TRBV18 and TRBJ2-2; D not resolved. Germline assignment: CDR1 KGHSH and CDR2 LQKENI. This CDR3 has 16 residues. The V end was cut by 0 bases, the J end by 1 base, with 9 bases between. This CDR3 is CASSPPYSLNTGELFF. DNA of the CDR3: TGTGCCAGCTCACCACCGTACAGCCTGAACACCGGGGAGCTGTTTTTT.

This sequence joins TRBV6-4 and TRBJ1-2; D unclear. The CDR3 is made up of 13 amino acids. The V gene lost 0 bases and the J gene lost 6 bases, with 8 bases spanning the gap. The germline gives CDR1 MRHNA, CDR2 SNTAGT. In DNA, the CDR3 is TGTGCCAGCAGTGACTCGTATGGAAATGGCTACACCTTC. Its translation is CASSDSYGNGYTF.

J is TRBJ1-5 and V is TRBV4-1; D gene unclear. Trimming shortened V by 0 bases and J by 0 bases, and 9 bases separated the two germline ends. Germline V gene sequence: CDR1 MGHRA, CDR2 YSYEKL. The CDR3 length is 16 residues. CDR3 in DNA: TGCGCCAGCAGCCAAGACAGTAGAGATAGCAATCAGCCCCAGCATTTT. Its protein is CASSQDSRDSNQPQHF.

The chain joins TRBV27 to TRBJ1-1; D is uncertain. Between the trimmed V and J ends, which lost 6 bases and 10 bases, there was a span of 21 bases. The CDR3 extends over 14 amino acids. Germline V gene sequence: CDR1 MNHEY, CDR2 SMNVEV (reference sequence). The CDR3 nucleotides are TGTGCCAGCAGCGATGGAGCAGTGAGTGATAGAGCTTTCTTT. This encodes CASSDGAVSDRAFF.

The chain employs TRBV18 and TRBJ2-2; D unresolved. CDR3 size: 14 residues. Germline-derived CDR1 and CDR2 are KGHSH and LQKENI. V lost 3 bases to trimming and J lost 5 bases, with 10 bases between them. The CDR3 bases are TGTGCCAGCTCACCGTTGCTGGGGACCGGGGAGCTGTTTTTT. Translated, it gives CASSPLLGTGELFF.

The chain joins TRBV2 to TRBJ2-2; D is uncertain. Per germline, CDR1 SNHLY and CDR2 FYNNEI. Trimming removed 7 bases from V and 6 bases from J, with 12 bases in between. The CDR3 loop spans 13 amino acids. CDR3 coding DNA: TGTGCCAGCAAGGGCCACTGGGCCGGGGAGCTGTTTTTT. Its protein is CASKGHWAGELFF.

This clone was observed once. The CDR3: CASSLGPEGGYGYTF. In DNA, the CDR3 is TGTGCCAGCAGCCTCGGACCTGAAGGTGGCTATGGCTACACCTTC. The V and J genes are TRBV7-8 and TRBJ1-2; D gene uncertain. The CDR3 runs 15 residues. From germline, CDR1 is SGHVS and CDR2 FQNEAQ. V was cut by 5 bases and J by 4 bases, with 17 bases left in between. Full variable domain (remainder filled in from reference TRBV7-8 and TRBJ1-2): GAGVSQSPRYKVAKRGQDVALRCDPISGHVSLFWYQQALGQGPEFLTYFQNEAQLDKSGLPSDRFFAERPEGSVSTLKIQRTQQEDSAVYLCASSLGPEGGYGYTFGSGTRLTVV.

The V and J genes are TRBV19 and TRBJ2-4; TRBD2 aligns across 10 bases. The J segment lost 7 bases and the V segment lost 6 bases, leaving 9 bases of the junction unmatched. CDR3 size: 15 residues. Germline V CDR1 and CDR2: LNHDA, SQIVND (reference sequence). This CDR3 reads CASRSGGGLGNIQYF. The CDR3 DNA reads TGTGCCAGTAGGAGCGGGGGGGGCCTAGGGAACATTCAGTACTTC.

The rearrangement uses TRBV10-2 and TRBJ2-3, with 8 positions matching TRBD2. Unmatched junction bases numbered 0, after V lost 2 bases and J lost 2 bases. This CDR3 region has 14 residues. Germline assignment: CDR1 WSHSY and CDR2 SAAADI. CDR3 bases: TGCGCCAGCAGTGAGGGACTAGCCACAGATACGCAGTATTTT. Amino acids: CASSEGLATDTQYF.

This chain links TRBV12-3 or TRBV12-4 with TRBJ2-1, with 8 bases aligning to TRBD2. Unmatched junction bases numbered 0, after V lost 8 bases and J lost 3 bases. This CDR3 is built from 12 residues. The CDR3 region is CASREGYNEQFF. In DNA form, the CDR3 reads TGTGCCAGCCGGGAGGGCTACAATGAGCAGTTCTTC.

The V and J genes are TRBV7-9 and TRBJ2-1; TRBD1 aligns across 8 bases. Germline V gives CDR1 SEHNR, CDR2 FQNEAQ (reference sequence). V lost 4 bases to trimming and J lost 7 bases; unmatched junction nucleotides: 12. CDR3 size: 16 residues. The CDR3 DNA follows: TGTGCCAGCAGCTCCGCGGGACAGGCCTTTTTGAATGAGCAGTTCTTC. Translating gives CASSSAGQAFLNEQFF.

V is TRBV5-1 and J is TRBJ2-7; a possible D gene is TRBD2 (6 bases). Trimming stripped 4 bases from V and 6 bases from J, with 17 bases between. There are 14 residues in the CDR3. Germline loops: CDR1 SGHRS, CDR2 YFSETQ. The chain's CDR3 is CASSLMGGRVEQYF. The CDR3 coding sequence is TGCGCCAGCAGCCTTATGGGGGGTCGGGTCGAGCAGTACTTC. The full variable domain, in which reference TRBV5-1 and TRBJ2-7 provide the parts outside the CDR3, is KAGVTQTPRYLIKTRGQQVTLSCSPISGHRSVSWYQQTPGQGLQFLFEYFSETQRNKGNFPGRFSGRQFSNSRSEMNVSTLELGDSALYLCASSLMGGRVEQYFGPGTRLTVT.

This chain joins TRBV6-5 and TRBJ1-2, with no clear D. Germline lookup yields CDR1 MNHEY and CDR2 SVGAGI. V lost 0 bases and J 4 bases, leaving 9 bases between the germline ends. The CDR3 runs to 14 residues. DNA for the CDR3: TGTGCCAGCAGTTACTCGTACGGGCGCTATGGCTACACCTTC. Encoded protein: CASSYSYGRYGYTF.